Listed below are T cell receptor beta chains from one sample, sequenced in a study of cytomegalovirus exposure and HLA in healthy donors. TCRdb's table, derived via immunoSEQ multiplex PCR, lists solely in-frame clones and lacks some. The sample shows some 56,000 clones, and 10% to 15% sits with its ten largest clones. Sequenced sample: PBMCs. The receptors stem from a woman in her thirties in good health and CMV-seropositive. Each CDR3 is given with its conserved first and last residue. A D gene is named only where the DNA matches it firmly.

j_call | cdr3_length | v_call | d_call | cdr3_nt | cdr3_aa
TRBJ1-1 | 12 | TRBV10-1 | . | TGCGCCAGCAGTTCGTCGGGGGCTGAAGCTTTCTTT | CASSSSGAEAFF
TRBJ2-7 | 15 | TRBV6-5 | . | TGTGCCAGCAGTTCTCTGACAGGTGGCGCCTACGAGCAGTACTTC | CASSSLTGGAYEQYF
TRBJ2-1 | 14 | TRBV10-2 | TRBD2 | TGCGCCACCGGGACTAGCGGGAGTGGGAATGAGCAGTTCTTC | CATGTSGSGNEQFF
TRBJ2-3 | 19 | TRBV2 | TRBD2 | TGTGCCAGCTACCGACCCGGGACTAGCGGGGGGGCAGGGGTAGATACGCAGTATTTT | CASYRPGTSGGAGVDTQYF
TRBJ2-1 | 14 | TRBV5-1 | TRBD2 | TGCGCCAGCAGCGCGGGGGGGGCCGGGAATGAGCAGTTCTTC | CASSAGGAGNEQFF
TRBJ1-1 | 12 | TRBV7-9 | . | TGTGCCAGCAGCTTCGGACAGACTGAAGCTTTCTTT | CASSFGQTEAFF
TRBJ2-3 | 16 | TRBV28 | TRBD2 | TGTGCCAGCAATTATGGGACTAGCGATACTACAGATACGCAGTATTTT | CASNYGTSDTTDTQYF
TRBJ1-4 | 16 | TRBV14 | . | TGTGCCAGCAGCCAACTCCGAGGGACTCGTAATGAAAAACTGTTTTTT | CASSQLRGTRNEKLFF
TRBJ1-5 | 13 | TRBV6-6 | . | TGTGCCAGCAGTCTCGTTCGCGGAGAGCCCCAGCATTTT | CASSLVRGEPQHF
TRBJ2-3 | 15 | TRBV19 | TRBD2 | TGTGCCAGTAGACGACTAGCGGGAGACACAGATACGCAGTATTTT | CASRRLAGDTDTQYF
TRBJ1-2 | 11 | TRBV5-1 | TRBD1 | TGCGCCAGCAGCCTAGGGCGGGACAGGAACTTC | CASSLGRDRNF
TRBJ1-6 | 14 | TRBV19 | TRBD1 | TGTGCCAGTAGGACGACAGGGGCCACCTCACCCCTCCACTTT | CASRTTGATSPLHF
TRBJ1-1 | 14 | TRBV6-6 | TRBD1 | TGTGCCAGCAGTTTGCCAGGGGGCGCGGTTGAAGCTTTCTTT | CASSLPGGAVEAFF
TRBJ2-2 | 14 | TRBV7-2 | . | TGTGCCAGCAGCCACACGACAGTCACCGGGGAGCTGTTTTTT | CASSHTTVTGELFF
TRBJ2-3 | 17 | TRBV1 | . | TGCACCAGCAGCCAAGTGGGGCTAGCGGACAGCACAGATACGCAGTATTTT | CTSSQVGLADSTDTQYF
TRBJ2-2 | 13 | TRBV4-1 | . | TGCGCCAGCAGCCAAGATCGGACCGGGGAGCTGTTTTTT | CASSQDRTGELFF
TRBJ2-5 | 12 | TRBV29-1 | . | TGCAGCGTTGGATCAGGGGTAGAGACCCAGTACTTC | CSVGSGVETQYF
TRBJ1-3 | 15 | TRBV30 | . | TGTGCCGGCATCCCTTTCACAGGAGCTGGAAACACCATATATTTT | CAGIPFTGAGNTIYF
TRBJ1-5 | 15 | TRBV6-6 | . | TGTGCCAGCAGTCCTCAGGACAACCCTAGTCAGCCCCAGCATTTT | CASSPQDNPSQPQHF
TRBJ2-5 | 14 | TRBV2 | TRBD1 | TGTGCCAGCAGAGACACAGGGGGCGTTGAGACCCAGTACTTC | CASRDTGGVETQYF
TRBJ2-1 | 16 | TRBV18 | TRBD1 | TGTGCCAGCTCCCTCCCGAGGACAGGGTCCTACAATGAGCAGTTCTTC | CASSLPRTGSYNEQFF
TRBJ1-1 | 13 | TRBV11-3 | TRBD1 | TGTGCCAGCAGCATTTACAGGGGCCCTGAAGCTTTCTTT | CASSIYRGPEAFF
TRBJ1-2 | 14 | TRBV14 | . | TGTGCCAGCAGCCAATATCTGGGGGGCTATGGCTACACCTTC | CASSQYLGGYGYTF
TRBJ2-4 | 17 | TRBV7-9 | . | TGTGCCAGCAGCTCTCCAATTACAGGGTTTGTTGGAAACATTCAGTACTTC | CASSSPITGFVGNIQYF
TRBJ2-3 | 14 | TRBV19 | . | TGTGCCAGTAGTCCGACAGATAGCACAGATACGCAGTATTTT | CASSPTDSTDTQYF
TRBJ1-1 | 16 | TRBV25-1 | . | TGTGCCAGCAGTGAACGCGGGGGCGCTGTGAACACTGAAGCTTTCTTT | CASSERGGAVNTEAFF
TRBJ2-1 | 12 | TRBV7-2 | . | TGTGCCAGCAGCTCCCCCCCGTTTCAGCAGTTCTTC | CASSSPPFQQFF
TRBJ2-7 | 13 | TRBV29-1 | . | TGCAGCGTTGACGCCGGGACAAGGTACGAGCAGTACTTC | CSVDAGTRYEQYF
TRBJ2-1 | 15 | TRBV6-6 | . | TGTGCCAGCCACACCGGGGGGCCAACCTACAATGAGCAGTTCTTC | CASHTGGPTYNEQFF
TRBJ2-1 | 13 | TRBV5-1 | . | TGCGCCAGCAGCCCGGACATCTACAATGAGCAGTTCTTC | CASSPDIYNEQFF
TRBJ1-2 | 13 | TRBV15 | . | TGTGCCACCAGCACGGGGGGTCGGTATGGCTACACCTTC | CATSTGGRYGYTF
TRBJ1-1 | 15 | TRBV5-1 | . | TGCGCCAGCAGCTTTACGGGGTTGTTGGACACTGAAGCTTTCTTT | CASSFTGLLDTEAFF
TRBJ1-1 | 12 | TRBV6-5 | . | TGTGCCAGCAGTCGACAAAACACTGAAGCTTTCTTT | CASSRQNTEAFF
TRBJ2-7 | 15 | TRBV30 | TRBD1 | TGTGCCTGGAGTGTGGGTACAGGGGGGCCCTACGAGCAGTACTTC | CAWSVGTGGPYEQYF
TRBJ2-1 | 19 | TRBV11-3 | . | TGTGCCAGCAGCTTATACGGTGCCCGACTGCCCCTCCTAGCCAATGAGCAGTTCTTC | CASSLYGARLPLLANEQFF
TRBJ1-4 | 15 | TRBV9 | . | TGTGCCAGCAGCCTACAGGGTGCAACTAATGAAAAACTGTTTTTT | CASSLQGATNEKLFF
TRBJ2-6 | 16 | TRBV4-1 | . | TGCGCCAGCAGCCAAGGTAGGGGCTCTGGGGCCAACGTCCTGACTTTC | CASSQGRGSGANVLTF
TRBJ1-6 | 16 | TRBV30 | . | TGTGCCTGGAGTAGCCCGGTGGGAGCAAGGAATTCACCCCTCCACTTT | CAWSSPVGARNSPLHF
TRBJ2-2 | 14 | TRBV5-5 | . | TGTGCCAGCAGCTTCGGCAGGGGCACCGGGGAGCTGTTTTTT | CASSFGRGTGELFF
TRBJ2-3 | 16 | TRBV7-9 | . | TGTGCCAGCAGCTTAGGTCCCCGACTAGTCTTGGGAGGGCAGTATTTT | CASSLGPRLVLGGQYF
TRBJ2-7 | 12 | TRBV10-3 | TRBD1 | TGTGCCATCAGACAGGGGGCAAGGGAGCAGTACTTC | CAIRQGAREQYF
TRBJ2-7 | 14 | TRBV7-9 | . | TGTGCCAGCAGCTTTTCTGACGGGAGTAACGAGCAGTACTTC | CASSFSDGSNEQYF
TRBJ1-6 | 18 | TRBV11-3 | TRBD1 | TGTGCCAGCAGCTTAGATCAGGGACAGGGGGCGGGTAATTCACCCCTCCACTTT | CASSLDQGQGAGNSPLHF
TRBJ2-7 | 15 | TRBV7-6 | TRBD2 | TGTGCCAGCAGCCCCCCCGGAGCGGGGCCCAACGAGCAGTACTTC | CASSPPGAGPNEQYF
TRBJ2-7 | 14 | TRBV18 | TRBD1 | TGTGCCAGCTCCTCGGGACAGCCAAACTACGAGCAGTACTTC | CASSSGQPNYEQYF
TRBJ2-5 | 16 | TRBV13 | TRBD2 | TGTGCCAGCAGCTTAGAGGGACTAGCGTCTCAAGAGACCCAGTACTTC | CASSLEGLASQETQYF
TRBJ2-7 | 16 | TRBV30 | . | TGTGCCTGGAGTGTAGTAGGGAGGAGGTCGTCCTACGAGCAGTACTTC | CAWSVVGRRSSYEQYF
TRBJ1-1 | 18 | TRBV23-1 | . | TGCGCCAGCAGTTTAGAAGTTGGGGGAAGGGGAGGGAACACTGAAGCTTTCTTT | CASSLEVGGRGGNTEAFF
TRBJ2-3 | 14 | TRBV29-1 | TRBD2 | TGCAGCGCGCGTAGCGGGACCCCCACAGATACGCAGTATTTT | CSARSGTPTDTQYF
TRBJ2-7 | 13 | TRBV5-1 | TRBD1 | TGCGCCAGCAGCCAAACAGGGGCCTACGAGCAGTACTTC | CASSQTGAYEQYF
TRBJ2-2 | 19 | TRBV5-1 | TRBD2 | TGCGCCAGCAGCTCCCTGAATAGCGGGGGGGCTAGTGTCACCGGGGAGCTGTTTTTT | CASSSLNSGGASVTGELFF
TRBJ2-5 | 14 | TRBV19 | TRBD1 | TGTGCCAGTACCGCCGGGACAGGGGTTAGGTCCCAGTACTTC | CASTAGTGVRSQYF
TRBJ1-1 | 16 | TRBV18 | . | TGTGCCAGCGCACCCAGGGGATCTGGTATAAACACTGAAGCTTTCTTT | CASAPRGSGINTEAFF
TRBJ2-1 | 13 | TRBV30 | . | TGTGCCTGGAGTACCCGGTCTGACAATGAGCAGTTCTTC | CAWSTRSDNEQFF
TRBJ2-5 | 14 | TRBV6-6 | TRBD2 | TGTGCCAGCAGTTCCGCGGGAGAGGGAGGGGCCCAGTACTTC | CASSSAGEGGAQYF